This is a list of T cell receptor beta chains from one sample in a study of blood T cells in healthy people across ages. Each CDR3 protein gets one entry after TCRdb re-called the 5' RACE reads with MiXCR. Among 500,000 to 650,000 distinct CDR3 sequences listed, about 26% were seen once. The same sample was also used in a study of T cells of mothers and their children.

The specimen sequenced was blood. All receptors derive from a boy between 2 and 15 years old in good health. CDR3s include the opening cysteine and the closing phenylalanine or tryptophan. D genes are given only for firm matches. Size is omitted from some rows. Given values are once, few, many or a class for expanded clones.

V,length,size,D,J,CDR3,DNA
TRBV7-2,13,-,TRBD1,TRBJ2-1,CASSFPPGQEQFF,TGTGCCAGCAGCTTTCCTCCGGGACAGGAGCAGTTCTTC
TRBV4-1,18,-,TRBD1,TRBJ1-2,CASSQVGGQGSPHYGYTF,TGCGCCAGCAGCCAAGTGGGCGGACAGGGGTCTCCTCACTATGGCTACACCTTC
TRBV20-1,17,-,-,TRBJ1-1,CSAPIWAGIEGSTEAFF,TGCAGCGCTCCGATCTGGGCGGGTATAGAGGGTAGCACTGAAGCTTTCTTT
TRBV6-1,15,-,-,TRBJ2-5,CASSELGRNSETQYF,TGTGCCAGCAGTGAGCTTGGCAGAAATTCGGAGACCCAGTACTTC
TRBV5-1,13,-,-,TRBJ2-3,CASSLTGADTQYF,TGCGCCAGCAGCCTGACGGGGGCAGATACGCAGTATTTT
TRBV7-9,16,-,-,TRBJ1-4,CANSLALGRTNEKLFF,TGTGCCAACAGCTTAGCGCTCGGGAGAACTAATGAAAAACTGTTTTTT
TRBV20-1,15,few,TRBD1,TRBJ2-1,CSARDVGGVDNEQFF,TGCAGTGCTAGAGATGTAGGGGGCGTCGACAATGAGCAGTTCTTC
TRBV6-2/TRBV6-3,12,-,TRBD2,TRBJ2-3,CASGGGLAEGNF,TGTGCCAGCGGTGGGGGACTAGCGGAAGGAAATTTT
TRBV7-9,11,-,-,TRBJ2-7,CASSLGPEQYF,TGTGCCAGCAGCTTAGGTCCCGAGCAGTACTTC
TRBV20-1,12,-,-,TRBJ1-2,CSARTESYGYTF,TGCAGTGCTAGAACAGAAAGCTATGGCTACACCTTC
TRBV6-1,16,-,-,TRBJ1-3,CASTETAGSSGNTIYF,TGTGCCAGCACCGAGACGGCAGGGAGCTCTGGAAACACCATATATTTT
TRBV5-5,15,-,TRBD2,TRBJ2-7,CASSWGGSLATEQYF,TGTGCCAGCAGCTGGGGCGGGAGTTTGGCAACCGAGCAGTACTTC
TRBV19,13,few,-,TRBJ2-5,CASSWGRLQTQYF,TGTGCCAGTAGTTGGGGACGGCTCCAGACCCAGTACTTC
TRBV9,14,-,TRBD1,TRBJ2-7,CASSLGQGKAEQYF,TGTGCCAGCAGCTTGGGACAGGGTAAGGCCGAGCAGTACTTC
TRBV6-4,16,few,TRBD1,TRBJ1-2,CASSAGSQGGYYGYTF,TGTGCCAGCTCAGCCGGGTCTCAAGGGGGCTACTATGGCTACACCTTC
TRBV15,14,many,-,TRBJ1-2,CATSDTGGLYGYTF,TGTGCCACCAGCGATACGGGGGGCCTGTATGGCTACACCTTC
TRBV7-9,15,-,-,TRBJ2-5,CASSLSGTAGETQYF,TGTGCCAGCAGCCTTTCCGGGACGGCGGGGGAGACCCAGTACTTC
TRBV30,11,few,-,TRBJ1-1,CAWSRVTEAFF,TGTGCCTGGAGTAGGGTCACTGAAGCTTTCTTT
TRBV10-2,13,-,TRBD1,TRBJ2-7,CASSFDRVYEQYF,TGCGCCAGCAGTTTCGACAGGGTTTACGAGCAGTACTTC
TRBV7-9,16,-,-,TRBJ2-3,CASTPRGFSPTDTQYF,TGTGCCAGCACCCCCCGGGGATTTAGCCCCACAGATACGCAGTATTTT
TRBV29-1,13,few,-,TRBJ2-2,CSVIRRGGGELFF,TGCAGCGTTATCAGGAGAGGCGGCGGGGAGCTGTTTTTT
TRBV29-1,13,-,TRBD1,TRBJ2-5,CSVDRDRDQTLYF,TGCAGCGTTGACCGGGACAGGGATCAGACCCTGTACTTC
TRBV20-1,13,few,-,TRBJ1-1,CSAGEGPDTEAFF,TGCAGTGCCGGAGAGGGCCCTGACACTGAAGCTTTCTTT
TRBV7-9,14,-,-,TRBJ2-5,CASRRVGVQETQYF,TGTGCCAGCCGCCGGGTGGGGGTACAAGAGACCCAGTACTTC
TRBV4-3,13,-,-,TRBJ2-1,CANSQDIDAFQFF,TGCGCCAACAGCCAAGATATTGACGCTTTTCAGTTCTTC
TRBV6-6,14,few,-,TRBJ2-3,CASSGLPSTDTQYF,TGTGCCAGCAGCGGACTACCTAGCACAGATACGCAGTATTTT
TRBV5-4,14,-,-,TRBJ1-4,CASSLSIGDEKLFF,TGTGCCAGCAGCTTGTCTATCGGGGATGAAAAACTGTTTTTT
TRBV5-1,16,-,TRBD1,TRBJ2-7,CASSLAGTGVMSEQYF,TGCGCCAGCAGCTTGGCCGGGACAGGGGTAATGAGCGAGCAGTACTTC
TRBV2,14,few,-,TRBJ1-6,CASSERVTNSPLHF,TGTGCCAGCAGTGAAAGGGTCACTAATTCACCCCTCCACTTT
TRBV5-5,14,-,-,TRBJ1-1,CASSLPTANTEAFF,TGTGCCAGCAGCTTACCGACGGCGAACACTGAAGCTTTCTTT